This TCR beta chain was captured by sequencing in a study of T cells in Graves' hyperthyroidism and ophthalmopathy. The source material, RNA transcripts, was used to amplify TCR beta CDR3 regions. Primed by the HTBI set, a first-round RT-PCR was run on the TCR CDR3. TCRdb recomputed calls from the multiplex PCR reads with MiXCR, one row per CDR3 protein. The sample shows roughly 300,000 distinct CDR3 sequences, around a sixth of them seen only once. Stable Graves' hyperthyroidism meant no ophthalmopathy progression within 18 months. With a duration under 2 months, the hyperthyroidism was newly diagnosed in patients aged 18 to 65. Uncontrolled infection, other autoimmune disease, pregnancy or lactation disqualified patients from enrolment. The authors took PBMCs from 8 to 10 ml fresh peripheral blood. The CDR3 is 15 residues long. V shed 7 bases and J 0 bases; nucleotides not matched to a gene: 7. Germline CDR1 reads MDHEN; CDR2 reads SYDVKM.

This TCR derives from a woman between 45 and 60 years old with Graves' hyperthyroidism. Sequencing used blood. This chain joins TRBV28 and TRBJ2-7, with 9 bases identical to TRBD2. CDR3 sequence (DNA): TGTGCCAGCACCGCGGGGGGGCGTACCTCCTACGAGCAGTACTTC. Amino acids: CASTAGGRTSYEQYF. The full variable domain, its missing parts supplied by reference TRBV28 and TRBJ2-7, is DVKVTQSSRYLVKRTGEKVFLECVQDMDHENMFWYRQDPGLGLRLIYFSYDVKMKEKGDIPEGYSVSREKKERFSLILESASTNQTSMYLCASTAGGRTSYEQYFGPGTRLTVT.